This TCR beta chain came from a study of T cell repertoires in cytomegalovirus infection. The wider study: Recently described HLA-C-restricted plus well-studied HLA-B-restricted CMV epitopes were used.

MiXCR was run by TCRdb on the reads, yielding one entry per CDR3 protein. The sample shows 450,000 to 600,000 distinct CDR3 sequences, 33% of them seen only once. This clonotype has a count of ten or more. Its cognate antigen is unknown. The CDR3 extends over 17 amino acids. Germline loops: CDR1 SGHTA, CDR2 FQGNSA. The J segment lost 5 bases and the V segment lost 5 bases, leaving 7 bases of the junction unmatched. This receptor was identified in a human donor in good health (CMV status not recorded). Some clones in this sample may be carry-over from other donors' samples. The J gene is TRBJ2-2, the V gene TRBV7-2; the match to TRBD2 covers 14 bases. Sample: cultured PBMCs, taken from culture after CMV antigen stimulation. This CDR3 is CASSLGTSGSKTGELFF. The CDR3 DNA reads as TGTGCCAGCAGCCTGGGGACTAGCGGGAGTAAAACCGGGGAGCTGTTTTTT.